A selection of T cell receptor beta chains follows, all from one sample in a study of control samples from healthy donors and cancer patients. Here immunoSEQ multiplex PCR was the method, and the copy in TCRdb shows in-frame clones only, minus some. Here the sample spans 91,000 or so clones, roughly 90% being singletons. The sequencing sample was made of blood. Source of these receptors: a woman under 40 in good health. Each CDR3 is given with its conserved first and last residue. The order of the fields is J gene, clone size, V gene, D gene, CDR3 DNA, CDR3 protein. A D gene is named only where the DNA matches it firmly. Not every row has a clone size; where given, it reads once, few, many or a size class.

j_call: TRBJ1-1; clone_size: .; v_call: TRBV30; d_call: .; cdr3_nt: TGTGCCTGGAGTATTCCTAGGTTTTTCAACGGTGAAGCTTTCTTT; cdr3_aa: CAWSIPRFFNGEAFF
j_call: TRBJ1-3; clone_size: .; v_call: TRBV11-3; d_call: .; cdr3_nt: TGTGCCAGCAGCTTAGAGGGCCCAAACTCTGGAAACACCATATATTTT; cdr3_aa: CASSLEGPNSGNTIYF
j_call: TRBJ2-2; clone_size: .; v_call: TRBV19; d_call: .; cdr3_nt: TGTGCCAGTACGAGGGGAACCACCGGGGAGCTGTTTTTT; cdr3_aa: CASTRGTTGELFF
j_call: TRBJ1-1; clone_size: .; v_call: TRBV4-1; d_call: .; cdr3_nt: TGCGCCAGCAGCCAAGAACCGAACACTGAAGCTTTCTTT; cdr3_aa: CASSQEPNTEAFF
j_call: TRBJ2-7; clone_size: .; v_call: TRBV19; d_call: TRBD1; cdr3_nt: TGTGCCAGTAGCAGGGACAGGGTGAACGAGCAGTACTTC; cdr3_aa: CASSRDRVNEQYF
j_call: TRBJ2-5; clone_size: .; v_call: TRBV5-1; d_call: TRBD2; cdr3_nt: TGCGCCAGCAGCACACTAGCGGGGCAAGAGACCCAGTACTTC; cdr3_aa: CASSTLAGQETQYF
j_call: TRBJ1-6; clone_size: .; v_call: TRBV5-4; d_call: TRBD1; cdr3_nt: TGTGCCAGCAGCTTGTCAAGACAGGGGTCTTCACCCCTCCACTTT; cdr3_aa: CASSLSRQGSSPLHF
j_call: TRBJ2-7; clone_size: .; v_call: TRBV11-2; d_call: TRBD1; cdr3_nt: TGTGCCAGCAGCTTAGAGCGTTTGACAGGGAGCTCCTACGAGCAGTACTTC; cdr3_aa: CASSLERLTGSSYEQYF
j_call: TRBJ1-5; clone_size: .; v_call: TRBV19; d_call: .; cdr3_nt: TGTGCCAGTAGTATCGATAGGGATCAGCCCCAGCATTTT; cdr3_aa: CASSIDRDQPQHF
j_call: TRBJ1-6; clone_size: .; v_call: TRBV5-1; d_call: .; cdr3_nt: TGCGCCAGCAGCCTGAACTCTAATAATTCACCCCTCCACTTT; cdr3_aa: CASSLNSNNSPLHF
j_call: TRBJ1-2; clone_size: once; v_call: TRBV28; d_call: .; cdr3_nt: TGTGCCAGCAGCCGCGGTTGGGGGCGGGGGTATGGCTACACCTTC; cdr3_aa: CASSRGWGRGYGYTF
j_call: TRBJ2-3; clone_size: once; v_call: TRBV27; d_call: TRBD2; cdr3_nt: TGTGCCAGCAGTTTACTAGCGGCAGATACGCAGTATTTT; cdr3_aa: CASSLLAADTQYF
j_call: TRBJ1-4; clone_size: once; v_call: TRBV5-5; d_call: .; cdr3_nt: TGTGCCAGCAGCTTGCCCGGCGGGGAACTGTTTTTT; cdr3_aa: CASSLPGGELFF
j_call: TRBJ1-1; clone_size: once; v_call: TRBV7-3; d_call: .; cdr3_nt: TGTGCCAGCAGCCCCCATGGAGAGAGGAACACTGAAGCTTTCTTT; cdr3_aa: CASSPHGERNTEAFF
j_call: TRBJ2-1; clone_size: .; v_call: TRBV19; d_call: .; cdr3_nt: TGTGCCAGTAGTATACTTAACGGCTACAATGAGCAGTTCTTC; cdr3_aa: CASSILNGYNEQFF
j_call: TRBJ2-1; clone_size: .; v_call: TRBV3-1/TRBV3-2; d_call: TRBD2; cdr3_nt: TGTGCCAGCAGCCAAGATTGGGGTAGCGGGGATGAGCAGTTCTTC; cdr3_aa: CASSQDWGSGDEQFF
j_call: TRBJ2-2; clone_size: .; v_call: TRBV7-7; d_call: TRBD1; cdr3_nt: TGTGCCAGCAGCAAGGACAGGGGTAGCGGGGAGCTGTTTTTT; cdr3_aa: CASSKDRGSGELFF
j_call: TRBJ2-5; clone_size: .; v_call: TRBV4-1; d_call: .; cdr3_nt: TGCGCCAGCAGCCAAGTACAGAGGACCCAAGAGACCCAGTACTTC; cdr3_aa: CASSQVQRTQETQYF
j_call: TRBJ1-4; clone_size: .; v_call: TRBV28; d_call: .; cdr3_nt: TGTGCCAGCAGTCATCCGGGACGAAGAAATGAAAAACTGTTTTTT; cdr3_aa: CASSHPGRRNEKLFF
j_call: TRBJ1-2; clone_size: .; v_call: TRBV6-5; d_call: TRBD1; cdr3_nt: TGTGCCTCCCTACCAGGGGGCAGCTATGGCTACACCTTC; cdr3_aa: CASLPGGSYGYTF
j_call: TRBJ1-1; clone_size: .; v_call: TRBV10-1; d_call: TRBD1; cdr3_nt: TGCGCCAGCAGTGGCGGGGACAGGGGAGTAACTGAAGCTTTCTTT; cdr3_aa: CASSGGDRGVTEAFF
j_call: TRBJ1-1; clone_size: .; v_call: TRBV4-1; d_call: .; cdr3_nt: TGCCCCCGCAGCCGGCCGCCGACAGGCCCGAACACTGAAGCTTTCTTT; cdr3_aa: CPRSRPPTGPNTEAFF
j_call: TRBJ2-3; clone_size: .; v_call: TRBV7-9; d_call: .; cdr3_nt: TGTGCCAGCAGCTTAGGATGGGCAGGGGAAAGCACAGATACGCAGTATTTT; cdr3_aa: CASSLGWAGESTDTQYF
j_call: TRBJ2-5; clone_size: .; v_call: TRBV19; d_call: TRBD1; cdr3_nt: TGTGCCAGTACCCGGACAGGCCGAGGGACCCAGTACTTC; cdr3_aa: CASTRTGRGTQYF
j_call: TRBJ2-7; clone_size: .; v_call: TRBV12-5; d_call: .; cdr3_nt: TGTGCTAGTGGTTTGGTGAACGCCAGGGGATACGAGCAGTACTTC; cdr3_aa: CASGLVNARGYEQYF
j_call: TRBJ2-3; clone_size: .; v_call: TRBV11-2; d_call: TRBD2; cdr3_nt: TGTGCCAGCAGCTTAGGACGTCGCGGGAGGGCGACAGATACGCAGTATTTT; cdr3_aa: CASSLGRRGRATDTQYF
j_call: TRBJ2-7; clone_size: once; v_call: TRBV5-4; d_call: TRBD2; cdr3_nt: TGTGCCAGCAGCAAGGGACTAGCGGGGGAATACGAGCAGTACTTC; cdr3_aa: CASSKGLAGEYEQYF
j_call: TRBJ1-6; clone_size: once; v_call: TRBV7-8; d_call: .; cdr3_nt: TGTGCCAGCAGCTTTACGACAGGCCGCGACTCACCCCTCCACTTT; cdr3_aa: CASSFTTGRDSPLHF
j_call: TRBJ2-1; clone_size: .; v_call: TRBV7-3; d_call: TRBD2; cdr3_nt: TGTGCCAGCAGCTCGGCGACTAGCGGGGGGGATCATGAGCAGTTCTTC; cdr3_aa: CASSSATSGGDHEQFF
j_call: TRBJ2-3; clone_size: few; v_call: TRBV28; d_call: .; cdr3_nt: TGTGCCAGCAATACTTGGGCGGTAGCACGAGGAGATACGCAGTATTTT; cdr3_aa: CASNTWAVARGDTQYF
j_call: TRBJ2-3; clone_size: .; v_call: TRBV6-1; d_call: .; cdr3_nt: TGTGCCAGCAGTGAAGTTTGGCAGGGGAACACAGATACGCAGTATTTT; cdr3_aa: CASSEVWQGNTDTQYF
j_call: TRBJ1-3; clone_size: .; v_call: TRBV6-4; d_call: .; cdr3_nt: TGTGCCAGCAGTGGCGGGGGTAACACCATATATTTT; cdr3_aa: CASSGGGNTIYF
j_call: TRBJ2-5; clone_size: .; v_call: TRBV7-6; d_call: .; cdr3_nt: TGTGCCAGCAGCCCCATATCGGCGGGGGCCCTTAGAGAGACCCAGTACTTC; cdr3_aa: CASSPISAGALRETQYF
j_call: TRBJ1-4; clone_size: .; v_call: TRBV7-9; d_call: TRBD1; cdr3_nt: TGTGCCAGCAGCTTAAGAGGGGACAGGGCCGATCGACTGTTTTTT; cdr3_aa: CASSLRGDRADRLFF
j_call: TRBJ2-1; clone_size: .; v_call: TRBV5-1; d_call: TRBD1; cdr3_nt: TGCGCCAGCAGCGCCTCCAGCCGCGCTGGACAGGGCCTCAATGAGCAGTTCTTC; cdr3_aa: CASSASSRAGQGLNEQFF
j_call: TRBJ1-6; clone_size: .; v_call: TRBV28; d_call: .; cdr3_nt: TGTGCCAGTACCGCGGTAGGGGTCTCACCCCTCCACTTT; cdr3_aa: CASTAVGVSPLHF
j_call: TRBJ1-1; clone_size: .; v_call: TRBV19; d_call: .; cdr3_nt: TGTGCCAGTACCCTGGGGGAGGGGCGCCCCCGCTCTAAAGCTTTCTTT; cdr3_aa: CASTLGEGRPRSKAFF
j_call: TRBJ1-5; clone_size: once; v_call: TRBV11-2; d_call: .; cdr3_nt: TGTGCCAGCAGCTTAAATCACGGTAATCAGCCCCAGCATTTT; cdr3_aa: CASSLNHGNQPQHF
j_call: TRBJ1-1; clone_size: .; v_call: TRBV3-1/TRBV3-2; d_call: .; cdr3_nt: TGTGCCAGCAGCCAAGAATCCGTCAGGCTCATGAACACTGAAGCTTTCTTT; cdr3_aa: CASSQESVRLMNTEAFF
j_call: TRBJ1-3; clone_size: .; v_call: TRBV10-3; d_call: .; cdr3_nt: TGTGCCATCAGTGACAGCCGGAACACCATATATTTT; cdr3_aa: CAISDSRNTIYF
j_call: TRBJ1-6; clone_size: .; v_call: TRBV5-1; d_call: .; cdr3_nt: TGCGCCAGCAGCTTGGCCGCTGCTTCACCCCTCCACTTT; cdr3_aa: CASSLAAASPLHF
j_call: TRBJ2-1; clone_size: .; v_call: TRBV3-1/TRBV3-2; d_call: TRBD2; cdr3_nt: TGTGCCAGCAGCCCCAGCCTAGCGGGAGTAGATGAGCAGTTCTTC; cdr3_aa: CASSPSLAGVDEQFF
j_call: TRBJ1-2; clone_size: .; v_call: TRBV10-2; d_call: .; cdr3_nt: TGCGCCAGCAGTCCGCACACCCACTATGGCTACACCTTC; cdr3_aa: CASSPHTHYGYTF
j_call: TRBJ1-3; clone_size: .; v_call: TRBV6-5; d_call: TRBD1; cdr3_nt: TGTGCCAGCAGCTTCGACAGGGGGGCTGGAAACACCATATATTTT; cdr3_aa: CASSFDRGAGNTIYF
j_call: TRBJ2-5; clone_size: .; v_call: TRBV4-2; d_call: .; cdr3_nt: TGTGCCAGCAGCCCTCAGGGGGGAGCCCCGGGAGGAGAGACCCAGTACTTC; cdr3_aa: CASSPQGGAPGGETQYF
j_call: TRBJ2-2; clone_size: .; v_call: TRBV2; d_call: TRBD1; cdr3_nt: TGTGCCAGCAGTCCCCTCGGGACAGGGATCACCGGGGAGCTGTTTTTT; cdr3_aa: CASSPLGTGITGELFF
j_call: TRBJ2-2; clone_size: .; v_call: TRBV14; d_call: .; cdr3_nt: TGTGCCAGCAGCCAAGGAAAGGACACCTCGGCCGCCTCGACCGGGGAGCTGTTTTTT; cdr3_aa: CASSQGKDTSAASTGELFF